Listed below are T cell receptor beta chains from one sample, sequenced in a study of T cells in Graves' hyperthyroidism and ophthalmopathy. TCRdb analysed the multiplex PCR reads with MiXCR anew, one entry per CDR3 protein. The sample contains 400,000 to 600,000 distinct CDR3 sequences, around 21% of which appear only once. Material for sequencing was blood. The receptor source for this set is a man between 18 and 35 years old with Graves' hyperthyroidism. The CDR3 runs from the conserved cysteine through the conserved F or W. A D gene is named only where the DNA matches it firmly. Clone size is not always given. Where it is, it says once, few, many or a class for expanded clones.

CASTRSGGGGNQPQHF TGTGCCAGCACTCGAAGCGGAGGGGGGGGCAATCAGCCCCAGCATTTT TRBV2 many - TRBJ1-5
CASRADRGLFGNTIYF TGTGCCAGCAGAGCGGACAGGGGGCTTTTTGGAAACACCATATATTTT TRBV7-8 - TRBD1 TRBJ1-3
CASSGGRGGRRNTEAFF TGTGCCAGCAGCGGTGGGCGGGGAGGGCGGAGGAACACTGAAGCTTTCTTT TRBV11-2 once - TRBJ1-1
CASSPEYRTYEQYF TGTGCCAGTAGCCCGGAGTACCGGACCTACGAGCAGTACTTC TRBV19 few - TRBJ2-7
CASNSPGMGNTEAFF TGTGCCAGCAACAGCCCCGGCATGGGGAACACTGAAGCTTTCTTT TRBV27 many - TRBJ1-1
CASRNLGGSNQPQHF TGTGCCAGCAGGAACCTGGGGGGTAGCAATCAGCCCCAGCATTTT TRBV2 many - TRBJ1-5
CASSWTVTETQYF TGTGCCAGCAGCTGGACAGTGACAGAGACCCAGTACTTC TRBV11-1 - - TRBJ2-5
CASRVAGGETQYF TGTGCCAGCAGGGTAGCGGGTGGGGAGACCCAGTACTTC TRBV12-3/TRBV12-4 many TRBD2 TRBJ2-5
CASSLGTGGTNTEAFF TGTGCCAGCAGTTTAGGCACGGGAGGGACGAACACTGAAGCTTTCTTT TRBV12-3/TRBV12-4 many - TRBJ1-1
CASSSNVGLAGVEQYF TGTGCCAGCAGTTCGAATGTGGGACTAGCGGGAGTCGAGCAGTACTTC TRBV28 - TRBD2 TRBJ2-7
CASSFRDRGLEQYF TGTGCCAGCAGTTTTCGGGACAGGGGGCTTGAGCAGTACTTC TRBV28 few TRBD1 TRBJ2-7
CAWSVGQDYGYTF TGTGCCTGGAGTGTAGGGCAGGACTATGGCTACACCTTC TRBV30 many - TRBJ1-2
CASSQDRAPGNTIYF TGTGCCAGCAGTCAAGACAGGGCCCCTGGAAACACCATATATTTT TRBV5-4 many TRBD1 TRBJ1-3
CAWSKGVEQYF TGTGCCTGGAGTAAGGGGGTCGAGCAGTACTTC TRBV30 - - TRBJ2-7
CASSLGNRYGYTF TGTGCCAGCAGCTTAGGAAACCGCTATGGCTACACCTTC TRBV13 - - TRBJ1-2
CASSLDPRTEAFF TGCGCCAGCAGCTTGGACCCGAGGACTGAAGCTTTCTTT TRBV5-1 many - TRBJ1-1
CAWGQGYPAYGYTF TGTGCCTGGGGACAGGGTTACCCAGCCTATGGCTACACCTTC TRBV30 few TRBD1 TRBJ1-2
CASKQGAGNQPQHF TGTGCCAGCAAACAGGGGGCTGGCAATCAGCCCCAGCATTTT TRBV28 many TRBD1 TRBJ1-5
CSAQAGHEQYF TGCAGTGCGCAAGCCGGGCACGAGCAGTACTTC TRBV20-1 many - TRBJ2-7
CAIKPEGTTEAFF TGTGCCATCAAACCAGAAGGGACCACTGAAGCTTTCTTT TRBV10-3 many - TRBJ1-1
CASSPGQGQAQYF TGTGCCAGCAGTCCTGGACAGGGTCAGGCGCAGTATTTT TRBV5-5 - TRBD1 TRBJ2-3
CASSGSPGELFF TGTGCCAGCAGCGGTTCGCCCGGGGAGCTGTTTTTT TRBV7-9 few - TRBJ2-2
CASRPRQGSNEQYF TGTGCCAGCCGCCCTAGGCAGGGGTCCAACGAGCAGTACTTC TRBV28 many - TRBJ2-7
CASSRSGTGELFF TGTGCCAGCAGCCGATCCGGAACCGGGGAGCTGTTTTTT TRBV12-3/TRBV12-4 many - TRBJ2-2
CASSSVANYGYTF TGTGCCAGCAGCTCAGTAGCTAACTATGGCTACACCTTC TRBV7-2 - - TRBJ1-2
CASSLGLAGHEQYF TGCGCCAGCAGCTTAGGACTAGCGGGCCACGAGCAGTACTTC TRBV5-1 many TRBD2 TRBJ2-7
CASSLLPGQREQYF TGTGCCAGCAGCCTGCTACCGGGACAGAGGGAGCAGTACTTC TRBV12-3/TRBV12-4 few TRBD1 TRBJ2-7
CASSITRVGNYGYTF TGTGCCAGCAGTATCACCCGGGTGGGTAACTATGGCTACACCTTC TRBV28 many - TRBJ1-2
CASSFSGGGTQYF TGTGCCAGTAGTTTTTCAGGGGGTGGGACCCAGTACTTC TRBV19 many TRBD1 TRBJ2-5
CASSLRGRPEAFF TGTGCCAGCAGTTTAAGAGGTAGACCTGAAGCTTTCTTT TRBV28 many - TRBJ1-1
CSADDRDNYGYTF TGCAGTGCTGATGACAGGGATAACTATGGCTACACCTTC TRBV20-1 many TRBD1 TRBJ1-2
CASSSASGVVQETQYF TGTGCCAGCAGCTCGGCTAGCGGTGTCGTCCAAGAGACCCAGTACTTC TRBV7-2 - TRBD2 TRBJ2-5
CASSTNSGANVLTF TGTGCCAGCAGTACTAACTCTGGGGCCAACGTCCTGACTTTC TRBV6-2/TRBV6-3 - - TRBJ2-6
CASSDGTVTEAFF TGCGCCAGCAGTGATGGGACAGTAACTGAAGCTTTCTTT TRBV10-1 - TRBD1 TRBJ1-1
CASSFRDRSRPGELFF TGCGCCAGCAGCTTCCGGGACAGGAGCCGACCCGGGGAGCTGTTTTTT TRBV5-1 - TRBD1 TRBJ2-2
CASRRTGSWKYF TGTGCCAGCAGACGAACGGGGTCTTGGAAGTACTTC TRBV28 many - TRBJ2-7
CASSSSGGVSYEQYF TGTGCCAGCAGTTCTAGCGGGGGCGTCTCCTACGAGCAGTACTTC TRBV6-5 few TRBD2 TRBJ2-7
CAWSAPGQGNWGYTF TGTGCCTGGAGTGCCCCGGGACAGGGGAATTGGGGCTACACCTTC TRBV30 few TRBD1 TRBJ1-2
CSVAEGSNQPQHF TGCAGCGTTGCCGAGGGTAGCAATCAGCCCCAGCATTTT TRBV29-1 - - TRBJ1-5
CAWSALRNQPQHF TGTGCCTGGAGTGCCCTCCGGAATCAGCCCCAGCATTTT TRBV30 many - TRBJ1-5
CASSLAGTASGNTIYF TGCGCCAGCAGCTTGGCCGGGACAGCCTCTGGAAACACCATATATTTT TRBV5-1 - TRBD1 TRBJ1-3
CASSPGGGRSDTGELFF TGTGCCAGCAGCCCCGGAGGGGGGCGTTCAGACACCGGGGAGCTGTTTTTT TRBV11-1 few - TRBJ2-2
CASSEGQGAGLPGYTF TGTGCCAGCAGTGAGGGACAGGGGGCGGGCTTGCCTGGCTACACCTTC TRBV6-1 many TRBD1 TRBJ1-2
CATSDATTHEQYF TGTGCCACCAGTGATGCAACAACCCACGAGCAGTACTTC TRBV24-1 many - TRBJ2-7
CASETNTVAFF TGTGCCAGCGAAACGAACACTGTAGCTTTCTTT TRBV6-5 - - TRBJ1-1
CASSLTPVGSGYGYTF TGCGCCAGCAGCCTGACCCCCGTTGGGTCTGGCTATGGCTACACCTTC TRBV4-1 - - TRBJ1-2
CASSLSRQNEQYF TGTGCCAGCAGTTTGTCGAGGCAGAACGAGCAGTACTTC TRBV27 few - TRBJ2-7
CASSPKGQHSYEQYF TGTGCCAGCTCACCGAAGGGACAGCACTCCTACGAGCAGTACTTC TRBV18 - TRBD1 TRBJ2-7
CATSRDFGDEQYF TGTGCCACCAGCAGAGATTTCGGAGACGAGCAGTACTTC TRBV15 - - TRBJ2-7
CASSHSNNQPQHF TGTGCCAGCAGCCATTCGAACAATCAGCCCCAGCATTTT TRBV7-2 many - TRBJ1-5
CASSQGGAGLSNTGELFF TGCGCCAGCAGCCAAGGAGGTGCGGGACTATCGAACACCGGGGAGCTGTTTTTT TRBV4-1 few TRBD2 TRBJ2-2
CASSPGGGLYF TGTGCCAGCAGTCCAGGGGGCGGACTGTACTTC TRBV12-3/TRBV12-4 many TRBD1 TRBJ2-7
CASNLYGDSSTDTQYF TGTGCCAGCAACCTCTATGGGGACAGCTCCACAGATACGCAGTATTTT TRBV6-4 many TRBD1 TRBJ2-3
CASSEVQIYSNQPQHF TGTGCCAGCAGTGAGGTACAGATCTATAGCAATCAGCCCCAGCATTTT TRBV2 many - TRBJ1-5